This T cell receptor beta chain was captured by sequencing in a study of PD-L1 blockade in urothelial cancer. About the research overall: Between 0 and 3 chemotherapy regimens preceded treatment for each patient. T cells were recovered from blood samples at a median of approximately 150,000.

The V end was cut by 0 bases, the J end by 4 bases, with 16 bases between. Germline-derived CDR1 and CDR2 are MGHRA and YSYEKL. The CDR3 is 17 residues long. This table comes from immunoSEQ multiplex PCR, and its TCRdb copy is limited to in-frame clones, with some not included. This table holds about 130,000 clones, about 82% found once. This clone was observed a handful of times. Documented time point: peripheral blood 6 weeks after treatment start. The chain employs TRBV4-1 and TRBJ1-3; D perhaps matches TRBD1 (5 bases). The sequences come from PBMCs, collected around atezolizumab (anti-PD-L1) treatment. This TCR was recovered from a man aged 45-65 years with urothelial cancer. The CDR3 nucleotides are TGCGCCAGCAGCCAAGATCAGTCGGGGGATCCGGGAAACACCATATATTTT. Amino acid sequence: CASSQDQSGDPGNTIYF.